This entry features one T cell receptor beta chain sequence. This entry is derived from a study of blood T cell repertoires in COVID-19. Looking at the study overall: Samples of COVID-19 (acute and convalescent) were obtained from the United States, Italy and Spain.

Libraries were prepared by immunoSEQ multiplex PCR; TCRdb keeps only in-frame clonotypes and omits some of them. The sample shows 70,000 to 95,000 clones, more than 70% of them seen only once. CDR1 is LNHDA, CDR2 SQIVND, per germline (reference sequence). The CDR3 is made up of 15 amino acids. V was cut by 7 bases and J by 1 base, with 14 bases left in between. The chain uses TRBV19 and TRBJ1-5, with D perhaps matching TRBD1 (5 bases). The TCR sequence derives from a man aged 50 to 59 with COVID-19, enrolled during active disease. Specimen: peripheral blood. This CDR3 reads CASTAGFGSNQPQHF. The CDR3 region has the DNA TGTGCCAGTACCGCAGGGTTCGGAAGCAATCAGCCCCAGCATTTT.